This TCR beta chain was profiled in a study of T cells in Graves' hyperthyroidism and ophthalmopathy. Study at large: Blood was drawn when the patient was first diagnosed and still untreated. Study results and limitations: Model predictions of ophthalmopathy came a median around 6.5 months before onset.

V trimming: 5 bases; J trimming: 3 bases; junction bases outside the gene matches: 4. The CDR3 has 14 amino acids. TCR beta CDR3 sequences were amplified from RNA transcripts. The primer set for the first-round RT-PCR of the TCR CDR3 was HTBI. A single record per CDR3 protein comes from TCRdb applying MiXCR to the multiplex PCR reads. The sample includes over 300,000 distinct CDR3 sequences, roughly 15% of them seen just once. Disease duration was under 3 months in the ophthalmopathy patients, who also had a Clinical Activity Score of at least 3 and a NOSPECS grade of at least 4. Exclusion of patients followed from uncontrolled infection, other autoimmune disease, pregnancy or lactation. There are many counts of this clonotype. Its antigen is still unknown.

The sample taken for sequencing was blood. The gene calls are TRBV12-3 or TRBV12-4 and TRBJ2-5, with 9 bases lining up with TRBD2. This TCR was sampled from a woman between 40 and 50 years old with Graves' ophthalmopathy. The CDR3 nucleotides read TGTGCCAGCAGTAGACTAGCGGCAGAAGAGACCCAGTACTTC. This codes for CASSRLAAEETQYF.